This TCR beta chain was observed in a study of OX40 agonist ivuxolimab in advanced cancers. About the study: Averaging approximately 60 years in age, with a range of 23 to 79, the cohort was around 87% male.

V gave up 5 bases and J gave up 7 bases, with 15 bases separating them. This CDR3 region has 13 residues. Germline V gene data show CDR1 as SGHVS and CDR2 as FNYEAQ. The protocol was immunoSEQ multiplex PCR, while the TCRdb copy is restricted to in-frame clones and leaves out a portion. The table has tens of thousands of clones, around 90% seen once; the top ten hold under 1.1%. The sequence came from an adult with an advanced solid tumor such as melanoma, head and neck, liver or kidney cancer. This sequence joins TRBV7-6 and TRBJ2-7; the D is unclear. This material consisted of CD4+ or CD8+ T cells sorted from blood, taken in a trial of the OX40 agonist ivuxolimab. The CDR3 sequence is CASSADGLREQYF. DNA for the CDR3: TGTGCCAGCAGCGCTGACGGGCTACGGGAGCAGTACTTC.